This T cell receptor beta chain was captured in a study of follicular helper T cells after annual influenza vaccination. Study-wide points: Plasmablast frequency change correlated with clonality change in ICOS+CD38+ cTfh.

Stated time point: 2014-2015 season, 7 days after vaccination. V was shortened by 0 bases and J by 8 bases, with 13 bases between the two germline ends. The CDR3 covers 14 residues. Germline CDR1 MNHNS, CDR2 SASEGT. With respect to this clone: Antigen unknown.

Profiling relied on immunoSEQ multiplex PCR, and the TCRdb table lists in-frame clones only, not all of them. This sample has about 15,000 clones, with around 84% found just once. The TCR sequence derives from an adult who received the influenza vaccine. This specimen was CXCR5+ CD38- circulating T follicular helper cells from blood, taken 7 days after influenza vaccination. Sample subset: circulating Tfh, non-naive CD4+CXCR5+PD-1+ (ICOS+CD38+ or ICOS-CD38-). The rearrangement uses TRBV6-1 and TRBJ1-2; TRBD1 is a possible D gene (5 bases). The CDR3 region is CASSEAGGGRGYTF. The CDR3 coding sequence is TGTGCCAGCAGTGAAGCGGGGGGGGGACGAGGCTACACCTTC.